This TCR beta chain was retrieved from a study of blood T cell repertoires in COVID-19 (dated by TCRdb to 2018 to 2021). With respect to the entire study: Samples covering the acute and convalescent phases of COVID-19 were provided by collaborators in the United States, Italy and Spain. Deeply sampled blood TCRbeta repertoires from subjects exposed to, actively infected with, or recovered from COVID-19 were included in the dataset. Samples came from the ongoing ImmuneRACE study (first 160 participants) plus 1,254 subjects from 6 global collaborators. Where HLA class I and class II types were available, the types were taken from metadata supplied by the sample provider, not from assay-based typing. A de-identified subject ID, COVID-19 status, age in years and sex were almost always included in the sample metadata. The material from the prospective study consisted of cDNA or gDNA derived from T cells, B-cell-depleted T cells, or PBMCs. The repertoires were made available in a free public database intended to serve as a resource for research on the immune response to SARS-CoV-2. What the research found in general, with its limitations: Clinical and demographic metadata were provided uncurated, with the amount varying by source and participant.

Collaborating institutions collected whole blood in K2EDTA tubes following their own protocols. For TCRbeta analysis, collaborators shipped samples as frozen whole blood, isolated PBMCs, or DNA extracted from either of those sample types. As encoded in the germline V gene, CDR1 is SGHRS while CDR2 is YFSETQ. V is trimmed back by 0 bases and J by 6 bases, and the junction contains 7 bases that no gene match accounts for. The CDR3 runs 16 amino acids, cysteine and phenylalanine included. CDR3 DNA only is kept here, 48 bases in frame from base 1. A word on this clone: Its antigen is still unknown. Base quality data are lacking; no much larger clone is found one base away.

The immunoSEQ Assay, a bias-controlled multiplex PCR, was used to amplify TCRbeta CDR3 regions from genomic DNA. The original pipeline was this. Nucleated cell counts per sample were estimated from amplification of reference gene primers within the assay. To quantify the absolute abundance of each unique TCRbeta CDR3 rearrangement, sequence reads were collapsed and filtered. Productive Simpson clonality was computed per sample as the square root of Simpson's diversity index over productive rearrangements. TCRdb obtained this table from immuneACCESS and retained in-frame rearrangements with V and J assigned. These tables miss some clones; where compared with another copy, unresolved V genes account for less than half of the shortfall, and the remainder is unexplained. That table furnishes V, J and clone size, whereas the DNA furnished D and trimming. This sample comprises about 260,000 clones, 70% to 90% of them detected only once. The top ten clonotypes cover approximately 2.2% of the sample.

The sequence came from a woman aged 45-59 years with acute or convalescent COVID-19. The chain employs TRBV5-1 and TRBJ2-1, with 9 central nucleotides matching TRBD1. Sequenced sample: peripheral blood. CDR3 reads: CASSLGGTGYGNEQFF. The DNA is TGCGCCAGCAGCTTGGGAGGGACAGGGTATGGCAATGAGCAGTTCTTC. Reference TRBV5-1 and TRBJ2-1 genes cover what lies past the CDR3, so the full variable domain is KAGVTQTPRYLIKTRGQQVTLSCSPISGHRSVSWYQQTPGQGLQFLFEYFSETQRNKGNFPGRFSGRQFSNSRSEMNVSTLELGDSALYLCASSLGGTGYGNEQFFGPGTRLTVL.